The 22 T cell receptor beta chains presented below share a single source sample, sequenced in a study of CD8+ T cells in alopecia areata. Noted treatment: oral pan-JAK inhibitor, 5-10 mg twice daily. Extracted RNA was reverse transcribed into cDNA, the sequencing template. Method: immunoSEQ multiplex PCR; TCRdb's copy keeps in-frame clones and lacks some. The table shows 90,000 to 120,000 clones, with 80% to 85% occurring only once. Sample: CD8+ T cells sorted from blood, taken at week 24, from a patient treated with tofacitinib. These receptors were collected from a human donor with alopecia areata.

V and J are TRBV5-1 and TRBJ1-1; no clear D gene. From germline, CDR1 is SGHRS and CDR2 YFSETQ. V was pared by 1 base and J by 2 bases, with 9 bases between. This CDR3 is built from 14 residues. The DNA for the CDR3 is TGCGCCAGCAGCTTGATAAGTAGTAACACTGAAGCTTTCTTT. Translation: CASSLISSNTEAFF.

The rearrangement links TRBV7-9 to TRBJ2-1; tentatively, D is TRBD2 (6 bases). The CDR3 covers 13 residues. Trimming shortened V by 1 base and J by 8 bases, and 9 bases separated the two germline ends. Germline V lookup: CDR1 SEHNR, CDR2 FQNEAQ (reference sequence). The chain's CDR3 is CASSLVSSDEQFF. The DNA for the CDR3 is TGTGCCAGCAGCTTAGTTTCTAGCGATGAGCAGTTCTTC.

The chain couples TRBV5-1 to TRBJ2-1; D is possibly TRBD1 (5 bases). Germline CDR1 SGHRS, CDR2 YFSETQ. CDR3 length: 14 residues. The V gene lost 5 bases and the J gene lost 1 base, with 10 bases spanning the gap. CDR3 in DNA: TGCGCCAGCAGTGTCAGGGAATCCTACAATGAGCAGTTCTTC. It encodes CASSVRESYNEQFF.

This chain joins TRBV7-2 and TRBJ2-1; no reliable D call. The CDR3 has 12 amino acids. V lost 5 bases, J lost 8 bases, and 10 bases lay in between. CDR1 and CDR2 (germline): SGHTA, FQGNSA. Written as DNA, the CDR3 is TGTGCCAGCAGCCTTCGCGAGGATGAGCAGTTCTTC. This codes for CASSLREDEQFF.

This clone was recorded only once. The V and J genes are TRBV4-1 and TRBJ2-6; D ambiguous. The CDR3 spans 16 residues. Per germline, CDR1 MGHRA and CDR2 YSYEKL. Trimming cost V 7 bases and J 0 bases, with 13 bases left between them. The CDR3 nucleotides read TGCGCCAGCACTATCATAGGCAACTCTGGGGCCAACGTCCTGACTTTC. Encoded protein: CASTIIGNSGANVLTF.

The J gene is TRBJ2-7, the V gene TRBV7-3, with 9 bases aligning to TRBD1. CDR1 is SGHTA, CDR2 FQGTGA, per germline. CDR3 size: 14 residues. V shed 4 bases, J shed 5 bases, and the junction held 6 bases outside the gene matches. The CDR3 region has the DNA TGTGCCAGCAGCTCAAGGGGACAGGGTGACGAGCAGTACTTC. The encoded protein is CASSSRGQGDEQYF.

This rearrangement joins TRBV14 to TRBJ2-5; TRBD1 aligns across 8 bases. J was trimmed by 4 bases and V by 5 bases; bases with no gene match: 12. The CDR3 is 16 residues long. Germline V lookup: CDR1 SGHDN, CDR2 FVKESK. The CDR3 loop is CASSGIPGQVLETQYF. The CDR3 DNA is TGTGCCAGCAGCGGAATACCGGGACAGGTATTAGAGACCCAGTACTTC.

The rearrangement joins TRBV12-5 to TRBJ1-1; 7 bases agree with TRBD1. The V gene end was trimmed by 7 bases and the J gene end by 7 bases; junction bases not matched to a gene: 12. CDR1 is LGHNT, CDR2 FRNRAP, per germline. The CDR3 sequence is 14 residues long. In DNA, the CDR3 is TGTGCTAGTGCCCGCGGGGGACAGCAAAGTGAAGCTTTCTTT. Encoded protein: CASARGGQQSEAFF.

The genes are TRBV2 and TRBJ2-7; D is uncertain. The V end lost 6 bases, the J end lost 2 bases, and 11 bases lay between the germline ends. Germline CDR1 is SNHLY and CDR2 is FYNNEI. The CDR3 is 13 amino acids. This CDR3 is CASRQRTTYEQYF. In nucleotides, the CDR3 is TGTGCCAGCAGACAAAGGACCACCTACGAGCAGTACTTC. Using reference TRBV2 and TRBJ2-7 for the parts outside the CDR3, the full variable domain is EPEVTQTPSHQVTQMGQEVILRCVPISNHLYFYWYRQILGQKVEFLVSFYNNEISEKSEIFDDQFSVERPDGSNFTLKIRSTKLEDSAMYFCASRQRTTYEQYFGPGTRLTVT.

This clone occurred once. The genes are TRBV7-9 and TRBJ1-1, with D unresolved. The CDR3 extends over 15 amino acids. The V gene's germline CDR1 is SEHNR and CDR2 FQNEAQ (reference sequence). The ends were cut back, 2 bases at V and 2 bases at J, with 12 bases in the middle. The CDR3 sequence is CASSLPGNLNTEAFF. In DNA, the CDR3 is TGTGCCAGCAGCTTACCTGGGAACCTTAACACTGAAGCTTTCTTT. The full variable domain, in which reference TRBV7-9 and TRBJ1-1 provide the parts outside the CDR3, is DTGVSQNPRHKITKRGQNVTFRCDPISEHNRLYWYRQTLGQGPEFLTYFQNEAQLEKSRLLSDRFSAERPKGSFSTLEIQRTEQGDSAMYLCASSLPGNLNTEAFFGQGTRLTVV.

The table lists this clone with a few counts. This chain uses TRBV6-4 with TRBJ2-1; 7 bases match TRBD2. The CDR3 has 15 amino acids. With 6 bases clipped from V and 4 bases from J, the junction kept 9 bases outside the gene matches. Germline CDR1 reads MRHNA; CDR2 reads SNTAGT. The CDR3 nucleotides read TGTGCCAGCAGCTTAACTGGGGGGGAATACAATGAGCAGTTCTTC. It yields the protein CASSLTGGEYNEQFF.

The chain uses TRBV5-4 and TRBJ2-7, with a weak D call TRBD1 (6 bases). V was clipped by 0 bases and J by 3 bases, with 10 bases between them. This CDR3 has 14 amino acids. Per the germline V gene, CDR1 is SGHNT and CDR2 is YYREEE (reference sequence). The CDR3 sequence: CASSLAAGDYEQYF. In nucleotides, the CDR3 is TGTGCCAGCAGCTTGGCTGCAGGGGACTACGAGCAGTACTTC.

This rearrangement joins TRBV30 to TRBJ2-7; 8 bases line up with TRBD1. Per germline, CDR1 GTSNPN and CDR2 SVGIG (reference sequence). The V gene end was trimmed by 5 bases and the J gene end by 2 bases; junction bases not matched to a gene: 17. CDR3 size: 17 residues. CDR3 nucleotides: TGTGCCTGGGAGGCCCTGACAGGGGAGAAAGGGCCCTACGAGCAGTACTTC. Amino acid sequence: CAWEALTGEKGPYEQYF. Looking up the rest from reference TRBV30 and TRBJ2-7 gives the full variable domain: SQTIHQWPATLVQPVGSPLSLECTVEGTSNPNLYWYRQAAGRGLQLLFYSVGIGQISSEVPQNLSASRPQDRQFILSSKKLLLSDSGFYLCAWEALTGEKGPYEQYFGPGTRLTVT.

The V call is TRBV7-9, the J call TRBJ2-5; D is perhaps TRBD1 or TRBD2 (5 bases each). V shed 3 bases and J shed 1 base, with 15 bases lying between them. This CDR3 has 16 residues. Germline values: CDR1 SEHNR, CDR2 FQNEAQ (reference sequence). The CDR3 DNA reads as TGTGCCAGCAGCTTCTCCGGGACGGGGAGCCAAGAGACCCAGTACTTC. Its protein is CASSFSGTGSQETQYF. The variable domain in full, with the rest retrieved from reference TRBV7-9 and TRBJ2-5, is DTGVSQNPRHKITKRGQNVTFRCDPISEHNRLYWYRQTLGQGPEFLTYFQNEAQLEKSRLLSDRFSAERPKGSFSTLEIQRTEQGDSAMYLCASSFSGTGSQETQYFGPGTRLLVL.

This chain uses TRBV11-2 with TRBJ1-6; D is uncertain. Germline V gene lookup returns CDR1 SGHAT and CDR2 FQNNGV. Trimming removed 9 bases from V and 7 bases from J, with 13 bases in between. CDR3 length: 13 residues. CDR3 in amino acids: CASVGRANSPLHF. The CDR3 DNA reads TGTGCCAGTGTAGGAAGGGCAAATTCACCCCTCCACTTT.

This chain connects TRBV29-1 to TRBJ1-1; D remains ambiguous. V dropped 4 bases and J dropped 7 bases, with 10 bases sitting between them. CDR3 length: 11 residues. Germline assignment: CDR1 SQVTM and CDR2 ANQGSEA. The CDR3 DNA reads TGCAGCGTTGGACATGACGGTGAAGCTTTCTTT. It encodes CSVGHDGEAFF. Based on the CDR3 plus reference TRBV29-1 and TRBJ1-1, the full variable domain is SAVISQKPSRDICQRGTSLTIQCQVDSQVTMMFWYRQQPGQSLTLIATANQGSEATYESGFVIDKFPISRPNLTFSTLTVSNMSPEDSSIYLCSVGHDGEAFFGQGTRLTVV.

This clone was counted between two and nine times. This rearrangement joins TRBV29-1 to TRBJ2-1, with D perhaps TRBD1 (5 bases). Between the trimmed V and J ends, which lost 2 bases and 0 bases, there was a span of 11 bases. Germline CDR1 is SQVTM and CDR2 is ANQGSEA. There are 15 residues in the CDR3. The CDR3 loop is CSVESRQLSYNEQFF. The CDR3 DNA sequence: TGCAGCGTTGAATCTCGACAGCTCTCCTACAATGAGCAGTTCTTC.

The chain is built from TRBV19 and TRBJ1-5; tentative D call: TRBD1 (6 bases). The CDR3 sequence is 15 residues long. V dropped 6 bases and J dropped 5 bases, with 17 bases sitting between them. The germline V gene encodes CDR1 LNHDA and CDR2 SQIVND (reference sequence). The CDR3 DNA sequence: TGTGCCAGTAGCCCCGCGGCGTCAGGGGATCAGCCCCAGCATTTT. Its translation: CASSPAASGDQPQHF. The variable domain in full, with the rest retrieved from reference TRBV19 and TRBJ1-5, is DGGITQSPKYLFRKEGQNVTLSCEQNLNHDAMYWYRQDPGQGLRLIYYSQIVNDFQKGDIAEGYSVSREKKESFPLTVTSAQKNPTAFYLCASSPAASGDQPQHFGDGTRLSIL.

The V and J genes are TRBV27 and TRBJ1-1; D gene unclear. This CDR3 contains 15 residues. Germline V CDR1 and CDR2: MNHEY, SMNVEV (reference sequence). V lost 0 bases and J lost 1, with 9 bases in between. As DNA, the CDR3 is TGTGCCAGCAGTTTATCCCGGACGGGGAACACTGAAGCTTTCTTT. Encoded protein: CASSLSRTGNTEAFF.

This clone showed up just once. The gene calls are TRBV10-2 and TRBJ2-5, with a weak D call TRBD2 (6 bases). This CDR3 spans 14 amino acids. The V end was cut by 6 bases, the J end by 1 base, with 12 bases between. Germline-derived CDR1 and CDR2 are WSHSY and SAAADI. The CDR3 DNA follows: TGCGCCAGCAGACCCCGGGACTCCCAAGAGACCCAGTACTTC. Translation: CASRPRDSQETQYF.

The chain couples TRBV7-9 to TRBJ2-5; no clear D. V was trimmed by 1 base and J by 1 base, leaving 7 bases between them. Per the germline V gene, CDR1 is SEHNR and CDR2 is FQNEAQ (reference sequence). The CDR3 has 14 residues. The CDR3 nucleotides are TGTGCCAGCAGCTTAGTGGTCAGCCAAGAGACCCAGTACTTC. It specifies CASSLVVSQETQYF. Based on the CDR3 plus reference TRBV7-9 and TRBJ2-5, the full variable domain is DTGVSQNPRHKITKRGQNVTFRCDPISEHNRLYWYRQTLGQGPEFLTYFQNEAQLEKSRLLSDRFSAERPKGSFSTLEIQRTEQGDSAMYLCASSLVVSQETQYFGPGTRLLVL.

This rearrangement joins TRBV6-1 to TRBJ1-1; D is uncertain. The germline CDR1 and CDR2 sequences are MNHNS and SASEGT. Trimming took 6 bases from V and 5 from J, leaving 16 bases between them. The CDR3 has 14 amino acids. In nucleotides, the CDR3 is TGTGCCAGCAGATCCCCTGGAGGGTGGACTGAAGCTTTCTTT. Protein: CASRSPGGWTEAFF.